This T cell receptor (beta chain) comes out of a study of PD-L1 blockade in urothelial cancer. Study information: When patients started atezolizumab at some point between 2013 and 2015, it was given at 1,200 mg intravenously every 3 weeks. Men with urothelial cancer arising in the bladder made up about 90% of the roughly 30 patients.

TCRdb's copy holds only in-frame clones and misses some; the assay was immunoSEQ multiplex PCR. The table shows around 49,000 clones, with around 90% occurring only once. Looked up from germline, CDR1 is MNHEY and CDR2 is SMNVEV (reference sequence). The CDR3 totals 12 residues. V was trimmed by 5 bases and J by 7 bases, leaving 11 bases between them. The time point is: peripheral blood 6 weeks after treatment start. The chain recombines TRBV27 with TRBJ1-2; TRBD1 is a possible D gene (6 bases). The clonotype originates from a man aged 55 to 70 with urothelial cancer. Sequences were derived from PBMCs, sampled around atezolizumab (anti-PD-L1) treatment. The CDR3 DNA reads as TGTGCCAGCAGTCAGGGGACGGGTGGCTACACCTTC. It specifies CASSQGTGGYTF.